This entry lists 22 T cell receptor beta chains sequenced from one sample in a study of beta chain features in type 1 diabetes. Findings and caveats of the study: Among patients with Type 1 diabetes, TCRB CDR3s were moderately but significantly shorter in every one of the four CD4+ subsets.

Every bit of the isolated RNA underwent reverse transcription, so sequencing read expressed TCRB transcripts. Only in-frame clones appear in the TCRdb table, and some are missing; sequencing was by immunoSEQ multiplex PCR. Of a few hundred thousand clones listed, around an eighth are singletons. Their antigens remain unidentified. The sample taken for sequencing was naive CD4+ T cells from blood. Source of these receptors: a woman between 18 and 29 years old with type 1 diabetes.

This chain links TRBV6-5 with TRBJ1-1; D is undetermined. The CDR3 has 13 amino acids. Germline CDR1 and CDR2: MNHEY and SVGAGI. Trimming took 0 bases from V and 8 from J, leaving 10 bases between them. DNA of the CDR3: TGTGCCAGCAGTTACTCGAAACAGTCCGAAGCTTTCTTT. It translates to CASSYSKQSEAFF.

The sample holds a few counts of this clone. The chain links TRBV5-1 to TRBJ2-7, with D maybe TRBD1 (6 bases). Germline V gene data show CDR1 as SGHRS and CDR2 as YFSETQ. Trimming took off 5 bases at V and 2 bases at J, with 11 bases between the two ends. CDR3 length equals 13 residues. The chain's CDR3 is CASSEKGAYEQYF. CDR3 bases: TGCGCCAGCAGTGAAAAGGGGGCCTACGAGCAGTACTTC. Combining the CDR3 with reference TRBV5-1 and TRBJ2-7 gives the whole variable domain KAGVTQTPRYLIKTRGQQVTLSCSPISGHRSVSWYQQTPGQGLQFLFEYFSETQRNKGNFPGRFSGRQFSNSRSEMNVSTLELGDSALYLCASSEKGAYEQYFGPGTRLTVT.

This clone has a handful of counts. The genes are TRBV19 and TRBJ2-7; a weak D match, TRBD2 (5 bases). This CDR3 spans 14 amino acids. Looked up from germline, CDR1 is LNHDA and CDR2 is SQIVND (reference sequence). V was pared by 3 bases and J by 2 bases, with 11 bases between. In nucleotides, the CDR3 is TGTGCCAGTAGTATTTTCGAGGGCCCCTACGAGCAGTACTTC. Translation: CASSIFEGPYEQYF.

The rearrangement joins TRBV2 to TRBJ2-5; possibly TRBD1 for D (5 bases). The CDR3 has 13 amino acids. Germline V gene lookup returns CDR1 SNHLY and CDR2 FYNNEI. V was pared by 8 bases and J by 5 bases, with 15 bases between. CDR3 DNA sequence: TGTGCCAGCCGACAGCTCCCCCAGGAGACCCAGTACTTC. Residues: CASRQLPQETQYF.

The chain combines TRBV7-2 with TRBJ2-3, with 7 bases identical to TRBD2. V lost 5 bases, J lost 4 bases, and 9 bases stayed unmatched. The CDR3 consists of 15 residues. The V gene's germline CDR1 is SGHTA and CDR2 FQGNSA. The CDR3 DNA sequence: TGTGCCAGCAGCCGGAAGACGGGAGGAGCAGATACGCAGTATTTT. It specifies CASSRKTGGADTQYF.

This clone appeared a few times. This rearrangement joins TRBV23-1 to TRBJ1-3; a weak D match, TRBD1 (6 bases). Being an ORF, TRBV23-1 has a function that is uncertain. V was clipped by 3 bases and J by 4 bases, with 13 bases between them. The CDR3 length is 15 residues. The CDR3 nucleotides are TGCGCCAGCAGTCATTCCCGGGACAACGGAAACACCATATATTTT. Translating it yields CASSHSRDNGNTIYF.

The J gene is TRBJ2-2, the V gene TRBV28, with D maybe TRBD2 (7 bases). The germline V gene encodes CDR1 MDHEN and CDR2 SYDVKM. This CDR3 region has 16 residues. V was cut by 8 bases and J by 2 bases, with 18 bases left in between. The CDR3 sequence is CASSFQGGGNTGELFF. CDR3 DNA: TGTGCCAGCTCCTTTCAGGGCGGGGGCAACACCGGGGAGCTGTTTTTT.

CDR3 bases: TGTGCCACCAGCGGGTACAACAACAGGTTTGGAAATGAAAAACTGTTTTTT. Protein: CATSGYNNRFGNEKLFF. The chain uses TRBV15 and TRBJ1-4; TRBD1 might be the D (5 bases). Germline V lookup: CDR1 LNHNV, CDR2 YYDKDF (reference sequence). The CDR3 is 17 amino acids. Between the trimmed V and J ends, which lost 5 bases and 5 bases, there was a span of 21 bases.

J is TRBJ2-1 and V is TRBV7-9; D is perhaps TRBD2 (6 bases). CDR3 length equals 14 residues. Between the trimmed V and J ends, which lost 10 bases and 4 bases, there was a span of 17 bases. Germline lookup yields CDR1 SEHNR and CDR2 FQNEAQ (reference sequence). The chain's CDR3 is CATPPGGGYNEQFF. CDR3 sequence (DNA): TGTGCCACCCCACCCGGGGGAGGATACAATGAGCAGTTCTTC.

This clone was seen more than once but under ten times. The V gene is TRBV5-6, the J gene TRBJ1-6, with TRBD1 matching 9 bases. The ends lost 0 bases at V and 7 bases at J; junction bases unmatched: 2. This CDR3 has 15 amino acids. Looked up from germline, CDR1 is SGHDT and CDR2 is YYEEEE. The CDR3 region is CASSLDRGLNSPLHF. The CDR3 DNA reads as TGTGCCAGCAGCTTGGACAGGGGGCTCAATTCACCCCTCCACTTT.

V is TRBV5-1 and J is TRBJ2-3, with D perhaps matching TRBD1 (5 bases). CDR3 size: 16 residues. CDR1 and CDR2 (germline): SGHRS, YFSETQ. With 0 bases removed from V and 2 bases from J, the gap between germline ends came to 13 bases. CDR3 DNA: TGCGCCAGCAGCTTGGAGGGGCAGATCACCACAGATACGCAGTATTTT. Its translation: CASSLEGQITTDTQYF. The variable domain in full, with the rest retrieved from reference TRBV5-1 and TRBJ2-3, is KAGVTQTPRYLIKTRGQQVTLSCSPISGHRSVSWYQQTPGQGLQFLFEYFSETQRNKGNFPGRFSGRQFSNSRSEMNVSTLELGDSALYLCASSLEGQITTDTQYFGPGTRLTVL.

On this clone itself: Other DNA sequences of this sample code for an identical CDR3. The chain has TRBV4-3 and TRBJ2-1, with D possibly matching TRBD2 (5 bases). V was pared by 0 bases and J by 0 bases, with 6 bases between. CDR3 length: 15 amino acids. In germline, CDR1 is LGHNA, CDR2 YSLEER. Here the CDR3 DNA reads TGCGCCAGCAGCCAAGAAGCGGTCTCCTACAATGAGCAGTTCTTC. Residues: CASSQEAVSYNEQFF.

This clone has a handful of counts. The chain is built from TRBV28 and TRBJ2-3; perhaps TRBD2 as D (5 bases). The CDR3 is made up of 11 amino acids. Germline V gives CDR1 MDHEN, CDR2 SYDVKM. The ends were cut back, 7 bases at V and 5 bases at J, with 7 bases in the middle. The CDR3 DNA reads TGTGCCAGCATCCGGGGAGATACGCAGTATTTT. It specifies CASIRGDTQYF.

The rearrangement links TRBV4-1 to TRBJ1-1; no clear D. The V end was cut by 2 bases, the J end by 0 bases, with 13 bases between. Per the germline V gene, CDR1 is MGHRA and CDR2 is YSYEKL. The CDR3 contains 16 residues. The CDR3 region has the DNA TGCGCCAGCAGCCAAACCCCTAGGCAGATGAACACTGAAGCTTTCTTT. Residues: CASSQTPRQMNTEAFF.

This clone has more than one count but fewer than ten. The V gene is TRBV28, the J gene TRBJ2-2; possible D gene TRBD2, 5 bases. V lost 3 bases and J 2 bases, leaving 16 bases between the germline ends. From germline, CDR1 is MDHEN and CDR2 SYDVKM. This CDR3 spans 17 amino acids. In DNA, the CDR3 is TGTGCCAGCAGTTTGGTCTTCAGCGGCACTAACACCGGGGAGCTGTTTTTT. Protein: CASSLVFSGTNTGELFF.

This clone was observed a few times. The gene calls are TRBV7-8 and TRBJ2-1, with 10 bases fitting TRBD2. The CDR3 contains 15 residues. The germline V gene encodes CDR1 SGHVS and CDR2 FQNEAQ. The trim removed 4 bases at V and 10 bases at J, leaving 10 bases unmatched. CDR3 sequence reads: CASSWAASGGGEQFF. CDR3 bases: TGTGCCAGCAGCTGGGCGGCTAGCGGGGGCGGGGAGCAGTTCTTC. Combining the CDR3 with reference TRBV7-8 and TRBJ2-1 gives the whole variable domain GAGVSQSPRYKVAKRGQDVALRCDPISGHVSLFWYQQALGQGPEFLTYFQNEAQLDKSGLPSDRFFAERPEGSVSTLKIQRTQQEDSAVYLCASSWAASGGGEQFFGPGTRLTVL.

The V gene is TRBV28, the J gene TRBJ2-6, with 11 bases aligning to TRBD1. The CDR3 loop spans 15 amino acids. Trimming at V came to 8 bases and at J to 4 bases, leaving 4 bases not matched to a gene. Germline V gene sequence: CDR1 MDHEN, CDR2 SYDVKM. In nucleotides, the CDR3 is TGTGCCAGCGGACAGGGGGCGCCAGGGGCCAACGTCCTGACTTTC. Translation: CASGQGAPGANVLTF.

V gene TRBV9 combines with J gene TRBJ2-1; 9 positions agree with TRBD2. The germline V gene encodes CDR1 SGDLS and CDR2 YYNGEE. The CDR3 is made up of 16 amino acids. J gave up 6 bases and V 1 base, and 8 bases lay outside the gene matches. The CDR3 DNA follows: TGTGCCAGCAGCGTACACCCGGGACTAGCCTCCAATGAGCAGTTCTTC. Its protein product is CASSVHPGLASNEQFF.

The gene calls are TRBV30 and TRBJ2-4; tentative D call: TRBD1 (6 bases). The V end was cut by 8 bases, the J end by 0 bases, with 11 bases between. CDR3 size: 13 residues. Germline CDR1 is GTSNPN and CDR2 is SVGIG (reference sequence). The CDR3 nucleotides read TGTGCCGGCCGGACAGTAGCCAAAAACATTCAGTACTTC. This sequence encodes CAGRTVAKNIQYF.

This clone was observed a few times. The rearrangement links TRBV5-6 to TRBJ2-7; no reliable D call. Germline values: CDR1 SGHDT, CDR2 YYEEEE. Trimming pared 3 bases from V and 0 bases from J, leaving 7 bases between. This CDR3 region has 13 residues. The DNA for the CDR3 is TGTGCCAGCAGCTCAAGCTTCTCCTACGAGCAGTACTTC. Amino acids: CASSSSFSYEQYF.

This clone was seen more than once but under ten times. The chain recombines TRBV7-3 with TRBJ2-1, with 11 bases fitting TRBD2. The germline CDR1 and CDR2 sequences are SGHTA and FQGTGA. With 5 bases clipped from V and 0 bases from J, the junction kept 9 bases outside the gene matches. This CDR3 spans 18 amino acids. The CDR3 spells CASSIKRTSGPSYNEQFF. CDR3 bases: TGTGCCAGCAGCATAAAGCGGACTAGCGGGCCCTCCTACAATGAGCAGTTCTTC.

This clone has just a few counts. Germline is not matched at one junction end, which may reflect a read error. The chain recombines TRBV6-6 with TRBJ2-7; 8 bases map to TRBD2. The CDR3 is 16 amino acids. Germline V gives CDR1 MNHNY, CDR2 SVGAGI (reference sequence). CDR3 amino acids: CASSQPGLALSNEQYF. CDR3 bases: TGTGCCAGCAGTCAACCAGGACTAGCCCTCTCCAACGAGCAGTACTTC.